The entry below gives a single T cell receptor (beta chain) sequence along with its context. The data are from a study of blood T cell repertoires in COVID-19. As handled by the study authors: Amplified reference gene primers provided the basis for estimating nucleated cell counts. TCRdb's table, derived via immunoSEQ multiplex PCR, lists solely in-frame clones and lacks some. The DNA gave D and trimming, while V, J and clone size come from that table. The sample has 180,000 or so clones; roughly 88% are singletons. CDR1 and CDR2 (germline): SGDLS, YYNGEE. This CDR3 has 14 residues. V gave up 3 bases and J gave up 0 bases, with 9 bases separating them. All recovered Cohort 3 donors got two negative PCRs, got clearance, or saw symptom resolution.

The source is a woman between 25 and 40 years old who had recovered from COVID-19. The V call is TRBV9, the J call TRBJ1-1; no definite D call. Material for sequencing was PBMCs or T cells enriched from blood (not recorded which). The CDR3: CASSEGGLNTEAFF. The DNA for the CDR3 is TGTGCCAGCAGCGAGGGAGGATTGAACACTGAAGCTTTCTTT.